The count of the clone carrying this TCR beta chain is one. Per the study methods: The assay estimated nucleated cells by amplifying reference gene primers. Clones were sequenced by immunoSEQ multiplex PCR, and TCRdb holds only the in-frame ones, with some missing. V and J calls and clone size come straight from that table; D and trimming were deduced from the DNA. This sample has 200,000 to 300,000 clones, with approximately 86% found just once. These data originate in a study of blood T cell repertoires in COVID-19. Study information: Whether acute or convalescent, the COVID-19 samples came from the United States, Italy and Spain. The analysed material was cDNA or gDNA that came from T cells, B-cell-depleted T cells, or PBMCs.

The CDR3 is made up of 15 amino acids. Germline loops: CDR1 LNHDA, CDR2 SQIVND (reference sequence). The ends lost 4 bases at V and 5 bases at J; junction bases unmatched: 4. This chain links TRBV19 with TRBJ2-7; 14 bases are shared with TRBD2. The receptor's source is a man in his forties or fifties who had recovered from COVID-19. The sample comprised peripheral blood. In DNA, the CDR3 is TGTGCCAGTAGTACGGGGACTAGCGGGGGTAACGAGCAGTACTTC. Protein product: CASSTGTSGGNEQYF.